This entry is about one T cell receptor beta chain. This clone showed up just once. Its antigen remains undetermined. No base qualities exist here, and no much larger clone lies one base off it. The source of the sample is a study of PD-L1 blockade in urothelial cancer (dated by TCRdb to 2015 to 2018). Describing the broader study: Every patient began therapy in about 2014 and was given atezolizumab 1,200 mg intravenously every 3 weeks. About 90% of the 29 patients were identified as males with urothelial cancer of bladder origin, and a prior smoking history was reported by 18 of 29 patients. An ECOG performance status of 0 or 1 was recorded for the patients, and 0 to 3 prior chemotherapy regimens had been received by the patients. Blood samples were analyzed at 3 weeks after treatment start (second dose) and at 6 weeks after treatment start. Blood samples gave median yields of 141,255 T cells and around 88,000 unique TCRs, along with a median clonality of roughly 0.08. An exploratory multi-omic analysis was conducted of the somatic, immune and clinical correlates of response to PD-L1 blockade with atezolizumab in urothelial cancer. Pretreatment tumor samples and matched peripheral blood, collected serially before and after atezolizumab treatment, underwent TCR sequencing. Durable clinical benefit meant progression-free survival longer than 6 months, and TCR features were also tested against progression-free and overall survival. In the same patients, pretreatment tumors underwent whole exome sequencing and RNA sequencing in addition to TCR sequencing. Nine patients reached durable clinical benefit, while 20 patients did not. Under 30 patients had pretreatment blood TCR-seq, about 24 had at least one posttreatment blood collection, and about 24 had tumor TCR-seq.

A total of 25 to 35 patients with locally advanced or metastatic urothelial carcinoma, treated at Memorial Sloan Kettering on a trial protocol, made up the cohort. Peripheral blood mononuclear cells were collected pretreatment and during treatment, with between 1 and 8 total time points obtained per patient. The Qiagen DNeasy Blood extraction kit was used to purify genomic DNA from total PBMCs and tumor samples. PBMCs were collected pretreatment and during treatment, and were isolated and stored as previously described. Including cysteine and phenylalanine, the CDR3 has 13 amino acids. The read is trimmed to its CDR3 DNA, 39 bases read in frame from base 1. Sequences SGDLS (CDR1) and YYNGEE (CDR2) are obtained from the germline V gene. V is clipped by 3 bases and J by 10 bases, and the sequence between their germline boundaries is 14 bases long. Each PCR received spiked-in synthetic TCR analog templates so that absolute template abundance could be estimated from read counts. Using the immunoSEQ assay, TCRbeta CDR3 regions were amplified from genomic DNA with bias-controlled V and J gene primers. Sequencing of rearranged TCRbeta segments was performed at approximately 20X coverage. Processing in the source paper ran as follows. Sequencing errors were corrected by clustering, and CDR3s were annotated against IMGT so that V, D and J genes could be assigned. Out-of-frame and stop-codon sequences were excluded, and only productive TCRbeta rearrangements were used in downstream analyses. Clonality was computed as one minus Shannon entropy normalized by the log of the number of unique productive sequences. Clones differing between time points or between blood and tumor were identified using Fisher's exact test with Benjamini-Hochberg correction, with an adjusted p below 0.01 applied as the threshold. TCRdb's version of the immuneACCESS table is confined to in-frame rearrangements and falls short of the full clone set. An unresolved V gene accounts for under half of the shortfall where checked; the remainder is of unknown origin. The D gene and trimming were derived from the DNA, and the V and J assignments and clone size from that table. The sample table holds about 100,000 clones, of which roughly nine tenths were seen once. The ten most abundant clones make up around 0.92% of the sample.

Broader findings and caveats from the paper: Improved progression-free and overall survival was associated with having pretreatment peripheral blood TCR clonality below the median. Because the sample size was small (n of about 31) and many of the analyses were exploratory, the results are meant to be hypothesis-generating. At 3 weeks after the start of treatment, tumor-associated TCR clones in peripheral blood had expanded more in patients with durable benefit (n ≈ 22, p = 0.022).

The sequence was collected from a woman of 80 years or more with urothelial cancer. The starting material was PBMCs, obtained around atezolizumab (anti-PD-L1) treatment. The V and J genes are TRBV9 and TRBJ2-1; the D gene is perhaps TRBD2, on 5 matching bases. The CDR3 protein is CASSGGVPPEQFF. DNA sequence: TGTGCCAGCAGCGGGGGAGTTCCTCCGGAGCAGTTCTTC.